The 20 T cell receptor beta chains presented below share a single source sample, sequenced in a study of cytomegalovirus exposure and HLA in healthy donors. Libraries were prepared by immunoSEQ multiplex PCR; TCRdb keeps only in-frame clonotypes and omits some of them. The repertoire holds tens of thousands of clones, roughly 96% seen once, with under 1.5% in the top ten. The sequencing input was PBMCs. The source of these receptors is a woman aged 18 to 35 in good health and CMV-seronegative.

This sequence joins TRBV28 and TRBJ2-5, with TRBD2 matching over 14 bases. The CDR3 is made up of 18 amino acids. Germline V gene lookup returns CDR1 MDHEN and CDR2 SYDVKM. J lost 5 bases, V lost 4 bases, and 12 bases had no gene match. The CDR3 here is CASSSPSGTSGSVETQYF. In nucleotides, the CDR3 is TGTGCCAGCAGTTCCCCTTCCGGGACTAGCGGGAGTGTGGAGACCCAGTACTTC.

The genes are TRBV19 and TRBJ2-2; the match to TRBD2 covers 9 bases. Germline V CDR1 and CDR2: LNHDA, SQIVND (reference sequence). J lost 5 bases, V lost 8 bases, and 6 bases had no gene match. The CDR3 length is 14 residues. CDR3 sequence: CASWRREGTGELFF. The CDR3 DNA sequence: TGTGCCAGTTGGCGGCGGGAGGGGACCGGGGAGCTGTTTTTT.

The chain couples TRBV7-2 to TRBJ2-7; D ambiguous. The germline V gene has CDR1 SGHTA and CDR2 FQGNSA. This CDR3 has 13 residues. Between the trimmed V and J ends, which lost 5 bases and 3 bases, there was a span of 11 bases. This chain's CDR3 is CASSNYIDYEQYF. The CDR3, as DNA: TGTGCCAGCAGCAACTATATCGACTACGAGCAGTACTTC.

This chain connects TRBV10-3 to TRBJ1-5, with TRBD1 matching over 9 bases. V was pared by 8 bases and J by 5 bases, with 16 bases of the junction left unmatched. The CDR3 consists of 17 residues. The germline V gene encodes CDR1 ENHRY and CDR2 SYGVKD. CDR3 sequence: CAIPPGRKWDRDQPQHF. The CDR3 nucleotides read TGTGCCATCCCCCCGGGCAGAAAGTGGGACAGGGATCAGCCCCAGCATTTT.

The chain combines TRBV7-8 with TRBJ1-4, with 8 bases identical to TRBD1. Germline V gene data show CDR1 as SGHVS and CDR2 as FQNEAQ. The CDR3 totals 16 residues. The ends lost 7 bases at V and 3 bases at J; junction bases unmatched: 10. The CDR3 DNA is TGTGCCAGCACAGACTCAGGGGGCTTATCTAATGAAAAACTGTTTTTT. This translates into CASTDSGGLSNEKLFF.

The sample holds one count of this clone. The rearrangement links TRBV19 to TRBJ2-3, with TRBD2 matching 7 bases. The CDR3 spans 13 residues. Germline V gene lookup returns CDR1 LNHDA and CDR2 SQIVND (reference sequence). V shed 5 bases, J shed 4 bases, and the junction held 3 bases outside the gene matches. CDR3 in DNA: TGTGCCAGTAGTCCTGGACTAGCAGATACGCAGTATTTT. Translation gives CASSPGLADTQYF. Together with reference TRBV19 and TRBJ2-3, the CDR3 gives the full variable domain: DGGITQSPKYLFRKEGQNVTLSCEQNLNHDAMYWYRQDPGQGLRLIYYSQIVNDFQKGDIAEGYSVSREKKESFPLTVTSAQKNPTAFYLCASSPGLADTQYFGPGTRLTVL.

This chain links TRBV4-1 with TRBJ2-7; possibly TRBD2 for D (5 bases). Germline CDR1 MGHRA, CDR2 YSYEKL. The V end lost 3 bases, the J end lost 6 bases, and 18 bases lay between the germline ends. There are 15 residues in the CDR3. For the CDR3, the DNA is TGCGCCAGCAGCCAGACGACTACCTCGATGTTCGAGCAGTACTTC. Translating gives CASSQTTTSMFEQYF.

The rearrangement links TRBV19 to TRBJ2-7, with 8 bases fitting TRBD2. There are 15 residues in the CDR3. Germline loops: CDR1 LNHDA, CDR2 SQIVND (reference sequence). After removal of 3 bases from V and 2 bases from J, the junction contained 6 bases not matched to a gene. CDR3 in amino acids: CASSMDSGDPYEQYF. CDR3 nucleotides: TGTGCCAGTAGTATGGATAGCGGGGATCCCTACGAGCAGTACTTC.

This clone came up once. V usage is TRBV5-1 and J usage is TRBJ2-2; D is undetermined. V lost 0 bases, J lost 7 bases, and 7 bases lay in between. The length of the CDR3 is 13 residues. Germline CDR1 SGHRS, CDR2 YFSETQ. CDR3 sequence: CASSLEPSGELFF. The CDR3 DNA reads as TGCGCCAGCAGCTTGGAACCCAGCGGGGAGCTGTTTTTT.

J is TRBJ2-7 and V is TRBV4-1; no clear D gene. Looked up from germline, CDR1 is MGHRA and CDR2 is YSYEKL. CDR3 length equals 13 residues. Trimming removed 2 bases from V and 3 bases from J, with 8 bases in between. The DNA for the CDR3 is TGCGCCAGCAGCCAACAAATCGGCTACGAGCAGTACTTC. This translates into CASSQQIGYEQYF.

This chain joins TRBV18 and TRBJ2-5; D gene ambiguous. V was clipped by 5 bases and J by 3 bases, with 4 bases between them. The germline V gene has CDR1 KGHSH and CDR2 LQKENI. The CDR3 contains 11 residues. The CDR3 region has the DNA TGTGCCAGCTCAATAGAAGAGACCCAGTACTTC. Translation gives CASSIEETQYF. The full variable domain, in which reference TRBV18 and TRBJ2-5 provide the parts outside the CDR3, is NAGVMQNPRHLVRRRGQEARLRCSPMKGHSHVYWYRQLPEEGLKFMVYLQKENIIDESGMPKERFSAEFPKEGPSILRIQQVVRGDSAAYFCASSIEETQYFGPGTRLLVL.

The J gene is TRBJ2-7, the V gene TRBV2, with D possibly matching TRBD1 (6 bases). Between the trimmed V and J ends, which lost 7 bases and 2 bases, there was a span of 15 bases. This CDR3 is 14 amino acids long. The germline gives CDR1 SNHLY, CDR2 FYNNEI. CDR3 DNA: TGTGCCAGCATCAAGGACAGAGACCCCTACGAGCAGTACTTC. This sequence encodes CASIKDRDPYEQYF.

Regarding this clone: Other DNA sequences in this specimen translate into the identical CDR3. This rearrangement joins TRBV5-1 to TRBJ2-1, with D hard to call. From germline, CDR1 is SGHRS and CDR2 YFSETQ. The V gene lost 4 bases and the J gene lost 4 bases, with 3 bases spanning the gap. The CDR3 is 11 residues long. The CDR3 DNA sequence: TGCGCCAGCAGCCAGTACAATGAGCAGTTCTTC. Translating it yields CASSQYNEQFF.

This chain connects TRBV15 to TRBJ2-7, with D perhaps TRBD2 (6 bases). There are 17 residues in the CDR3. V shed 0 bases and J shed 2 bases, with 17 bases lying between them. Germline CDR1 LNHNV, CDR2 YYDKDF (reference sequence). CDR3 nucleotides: TGTGCCACCAGCAGAGAATCTGGTGGTCCGGGGGCCTACGAGCAGTACTTC. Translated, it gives CATSRESGGPGAYEQYF.

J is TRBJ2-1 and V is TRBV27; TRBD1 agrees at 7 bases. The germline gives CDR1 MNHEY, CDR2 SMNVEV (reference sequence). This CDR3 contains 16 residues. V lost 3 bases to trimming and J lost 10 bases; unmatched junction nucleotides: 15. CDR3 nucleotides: TGTGCCAGCAGTTTGGGACAGCCCTCCCTAACGATCGAGCAGTTCTTC. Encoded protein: CASSLGQPSLTIEQFF.

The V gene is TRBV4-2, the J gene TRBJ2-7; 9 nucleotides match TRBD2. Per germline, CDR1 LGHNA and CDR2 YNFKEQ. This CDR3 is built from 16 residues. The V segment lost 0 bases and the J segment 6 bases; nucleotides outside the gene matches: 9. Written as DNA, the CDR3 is TGTGCCAGCAGCCAAGAAGTGGCGGGAGGGCAGGGCGAGCAGTACTTC. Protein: CASSQEVAGGQGEQYF.

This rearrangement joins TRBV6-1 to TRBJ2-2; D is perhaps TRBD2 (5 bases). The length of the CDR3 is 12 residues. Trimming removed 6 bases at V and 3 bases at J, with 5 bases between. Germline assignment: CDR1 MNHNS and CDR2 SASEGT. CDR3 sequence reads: CASRDYTGELFF. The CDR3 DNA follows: TGTGCCAGCAGGGACTACACCGGGGAGCTGTTTTTT.

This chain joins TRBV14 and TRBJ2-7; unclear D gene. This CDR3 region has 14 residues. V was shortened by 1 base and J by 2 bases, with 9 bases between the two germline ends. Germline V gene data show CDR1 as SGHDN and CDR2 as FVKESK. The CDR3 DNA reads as TGTGCCAGCAGCCAAGTATTTAAGCCCTACGAGCAGTACTTC. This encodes CASSQVFKPYEQYF.

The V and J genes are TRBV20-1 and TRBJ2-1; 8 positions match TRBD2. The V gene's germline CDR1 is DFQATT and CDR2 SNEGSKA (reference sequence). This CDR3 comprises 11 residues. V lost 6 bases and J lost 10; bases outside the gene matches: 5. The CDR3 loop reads CSATSGLEQFF. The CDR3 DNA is TGCAGTGCCACTAGCGGTTTGGAGCAGTTCTTC.

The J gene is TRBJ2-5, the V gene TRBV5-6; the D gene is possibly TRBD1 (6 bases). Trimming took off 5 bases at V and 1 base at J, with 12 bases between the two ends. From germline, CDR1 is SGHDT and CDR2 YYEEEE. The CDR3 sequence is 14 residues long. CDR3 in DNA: TGTGCCAGCAGTCAAACAGGGTCCCAAGAGACCCAGTACTTC. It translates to CASSQTGSQETQYF.